This record covers a single TCR beta chain. Antigen specificity is unknown. Template switching added a universal primer site; cDNA carried unique molecular identifiers. TCRdb called the 5' RACE reads again in MiXCR, with one record for every CDR3 protein. The sample carries about 240,000 distinct CDR3 sequences, over 9.5% recorded once. This sample stems from a study of identical twins. Findings and limits, study-wide: Invariant cells of the MAIT and iNKT types might have partly distorted the zero-insertion analyses.

Trimming stripped 2 bases from V and 0 bases from J, with 11 bases between. This CDR3 comprises 15 residues. Germline CDR1 reads SGHTA; CDR2 reads FQGTGA. Sample: memory T cells sorted from blood. This TCR was recovered from a man aged 45 to 65 in good health. V gene TRBV7-3 combines with J gene TRBJ2-7; D gene ambiguous. The DNA of the CDR3 is TGTGCCAGCAGCTTATACGCAGGTAGCTCCTACGAGCAGTACTTC. Encoded protein: CASSLYAGSSYEQYF.